This T cell receptor beta chain was retrieved from a study of blood T cell repertoires in COVID-19. Study as a whole: In each case, the material was cDNA or gDNA derived from T cells, B-cell-depleted T cells, or PBMCs.

The germline CDR1 and CDR2 sequences are LNHDA and SQIVND (reference sequence). CDR3 length equals 15 residues. After removal of 6 bases from V and 3 bases from J, the junction contained 5 bases not matched to a gene. Assay used: immunoSEQ multiplex PCR; TCRdb lists only in-frame clones, some missing. The sample lists approximately 15,000 clones, around 90% occurring once. The chain has TRBV19 and TRBJ1-3, with 10 nucleotides matching TRBD1. The sample was peripheral blood. The TCR was taken from a man aged 60 to 69 with active COVID-19. The CDR3, as DNA: TGTGCCAGTAGGACGACAGGGGGCCTTGGAAACACCATATATTTT. The encoded protein is CASRTTGGLGNTIYF.